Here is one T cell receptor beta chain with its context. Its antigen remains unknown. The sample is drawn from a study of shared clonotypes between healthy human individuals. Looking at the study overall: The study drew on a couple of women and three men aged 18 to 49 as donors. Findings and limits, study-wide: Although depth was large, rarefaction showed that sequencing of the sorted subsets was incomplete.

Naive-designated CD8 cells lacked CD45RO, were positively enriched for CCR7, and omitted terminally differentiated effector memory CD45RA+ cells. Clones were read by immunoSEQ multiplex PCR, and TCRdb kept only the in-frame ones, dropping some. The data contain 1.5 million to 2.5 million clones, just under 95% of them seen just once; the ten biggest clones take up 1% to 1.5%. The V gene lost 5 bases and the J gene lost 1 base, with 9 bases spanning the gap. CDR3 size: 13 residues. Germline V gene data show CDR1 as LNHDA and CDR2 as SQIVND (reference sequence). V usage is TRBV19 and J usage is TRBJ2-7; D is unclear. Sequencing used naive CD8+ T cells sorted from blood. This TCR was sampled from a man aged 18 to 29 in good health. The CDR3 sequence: CASSVFVSYEQYF. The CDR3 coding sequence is TGTGCCAGTAGTGTATTCGTTTCCTACGAGCAGTACTTC.